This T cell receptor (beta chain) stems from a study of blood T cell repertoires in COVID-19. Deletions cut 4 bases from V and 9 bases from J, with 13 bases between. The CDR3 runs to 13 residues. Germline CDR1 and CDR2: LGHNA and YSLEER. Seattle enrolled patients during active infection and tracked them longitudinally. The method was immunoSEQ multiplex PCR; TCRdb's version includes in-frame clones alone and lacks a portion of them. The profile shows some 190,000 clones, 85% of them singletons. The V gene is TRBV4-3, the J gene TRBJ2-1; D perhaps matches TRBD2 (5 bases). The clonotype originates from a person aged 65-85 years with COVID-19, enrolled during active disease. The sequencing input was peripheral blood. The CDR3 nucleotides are TGCGCCAGCAGCCTCTCTAGCCTTAGTGAGCAGTTCTTC. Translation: CASSLSSLSEQFF.